What follows describes a single TCR beta chain. Trimming removed 6 bases from V and 6 bases from J; junction bases left unmatched: 9. Germline V gene data show CDR1 as SGHAT and CDR2 as FQNNGV. CDR3 length: 14 amino acids. This entry belongs to a study of technical replicates of blood from a handful of donors. Only in-frame clones appear in the TCRdb table, and some are missing; sequencing was by immunoSEQ multiplex PCR. The sample lists 60,000 to 65,000 clones; 70% to 90% were seen once. Input material: PBMCs. The sequence was obtained from a human donor in good health. Some clones in this sample may be carry-over from other donors' samples. V gene TRBV11-2 combines with J gene TRBJ1-1, with TRBD1 matching over 8 bases. The CDR3 bases are TGTGCCAGCAGGCGTCCCGGGACAGGATCTGAAGCTTTCTTT. Its translation: CASRRPGTGSEAFF.